These T cell receptor beta chains were read from a single sample in a study of OX40 agonist ivuxolimab in advanced cancers. Sequencing was performed with immunoSEQ multiplex PCR; in TCRdb, only in-frame clones are kept and a portion is missing. The sample holds some 100,000 clones, approximately 90% seen once. This material consisted of CD4+ or CD8+ T cells sorted from blood, taken in a trial of the OX40 agonist ivuxolimab. The receptors shown here come from an adult with an advanced solid tumor such as melanoma, head and neck, liver or kidney cancer. Both conserved end residues are part of each CDR3. The D gene is left open where the match is weak.

D gene: NA; J gene: TRBJ2-3; V gene: TRBV7-3; CDR3 protein: CASSLSGVDTQYF; CDR3 DNA: TGTGCCAGCAGCTTGTCGGGGGTAGATACGCAGTATTTT
D gene: TRBD2; J gene: TRBJ2-7; V gene: TRBV15; CDR3 protein: CATSRDRTSGIIYEQYF; CDR3 DNA: TGTGCCACCAGCAGAGATAGGACTAGCGGGATAATCTACGAGCAGTACTTC
D gene: NA; J gene: TRBJ1-2; V gene: TRBV29-1; CDR3 protein: CSTSDSVYGYTF; CDR3 DNA: TGCAGCACGTCGGACAGCGTCTATGGCTACACCTTC
D gene: TRBD2; J gene: TRBJ2-2; V gene: TRBV5-4; CDR3 protein: CASSLELAGGSNTGELFF; CDR3 DNA: TGTGCCAGCAGCTTGGAATTAGCGGGAGGGTCGAACACCGGGGAGCTGTTTTTT
D gene: TRBD1; J gene: TRBJ1-3; V gene: TRBV5-1; CDR3 protein: CASSSTGEGNTIYF; CDR3 DNA: TGCGCCAGCAGCTCAACAGGGGAAGGAAACACCATATATTTT
D gene: NA; J gene: TRBJ2-7; V gene: TRBV18; CDR3 protein: CASSPESYEQYF; CDR3 DNA: TGTGCCAGCTCACCAGAGTCCTACGAGCAGTACTTC
D gene: NA; J gene: TRBJ1-1; V gene: TRBV4-2; CDR3 protein: CASSQDPTGEAFF; CDR3 DNA: TGTGCCAGCAGCCAAGACCCCACAGGAGAAGCTTTCTTT
D gene: NA; J gene: TRBJ1-1; V gene: TRBV7-2; CDR3 protein: CASSTSHGNEAFF; CDR3 DNA: TGTGCCAGCAGCACCAGTCATGGAAATGAAGCTTTCTTT
D gene: TRBD1; J gene: TRBJ2-7; V gene: TRBV7-9; CDR3 protein: CASRGGQGISSGYYEQYF; CDR3 DNA: TGTGCCAGCAGAGGGGGACAGGGGATTTCCAGTGGCTACTACGAGCAGTACTTC
D gene: NA; J gene: TRBJ1-5; V gene: TRBV15; CDR3 protein: CATSRAAGYYNQPQHF; CDR3 DNA: TGTGCCACCAGCAGAGCGGCCGGTTACTACAATCAGCCCCAGCATTTT
D gene: NA; J gene: TRBJ2-3; V gene: TRBV6-5; CDR3 protein: CASSLRGNRDTQYF; CDR3 DNA: TGTGCCAGCAGTTTACGCGGGAACCGAGATACGCAGTATTTT